This TCR beta chain emerged from a study of blood T cell repertoires in COVID-19. Assay: immunoSEQ multiplex PCR; the TCRdb copy retains only in-frame clones and omits some. Of approximately 65,000 clones in the sample, about 74% are singletons; the top ten hold roughly a quarter. This clone was counted a single time. This receptor was taken from a human donor in a cohort sampled during active COVID-19. The sample consisted of peripheral blood.

The CDR3 DNA follows: TGTGCCACCAGTGATTCCGGACAGGGAGGCGGCACAGATACGCAGTATTTT. Translated: CATSDSGQGGGTDTQYF. V gene TRBV24-1 combines with J gene TRBJ2-3, with 8 bases identical to TRBD1. Germline assignment: CDR1 KGHDR and CDR2 SFDVKD. J lost 1 base, V lost 2 bases, and 7 bases had no gene match. This CDR3 has 17 amino acids.